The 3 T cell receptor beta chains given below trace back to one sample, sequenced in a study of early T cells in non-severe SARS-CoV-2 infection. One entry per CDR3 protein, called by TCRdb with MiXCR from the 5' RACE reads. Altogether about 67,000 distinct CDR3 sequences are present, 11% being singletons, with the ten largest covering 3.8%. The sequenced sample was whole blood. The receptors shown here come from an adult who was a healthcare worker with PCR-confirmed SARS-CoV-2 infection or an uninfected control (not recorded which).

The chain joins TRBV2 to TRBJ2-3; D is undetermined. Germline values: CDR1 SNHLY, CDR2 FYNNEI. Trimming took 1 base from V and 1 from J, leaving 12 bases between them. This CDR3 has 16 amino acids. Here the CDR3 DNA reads TGTGCCAGCAGTGAAGTATCACGCCCTGGCACAGATACGCAGTATTTT. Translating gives CASSEVSRPGTDTQYF.

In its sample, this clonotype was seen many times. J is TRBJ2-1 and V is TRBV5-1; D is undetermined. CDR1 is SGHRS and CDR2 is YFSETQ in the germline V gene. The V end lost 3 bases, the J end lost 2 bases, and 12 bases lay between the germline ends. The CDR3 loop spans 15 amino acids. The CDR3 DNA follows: TGCGCCAGCAGCTCCAACCCTGAGGCCTACAATGAGCAGTTCTTC. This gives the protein CASSSNPEAYNEQFF.

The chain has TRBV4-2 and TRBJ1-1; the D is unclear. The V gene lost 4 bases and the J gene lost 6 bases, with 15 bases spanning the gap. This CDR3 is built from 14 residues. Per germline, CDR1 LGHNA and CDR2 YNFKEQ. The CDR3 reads CASSPAGGSSEAFF. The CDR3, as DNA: TGTGCCAGCAGCCCAGCAGGAGGGTCCTCTGAAGCTTTCTTT.